This T cell receptor beta chain is from a study of blood T cell repertoires in COVID-19. Study at large: COVID-19 samples, acute and convalescent, were from the United States, Italy and Spain. T cells, B-cell-depleted T cells, or PBMCs provided the cDNA or gDNA that served as material.

CDR3 length: 15 residues. V dropped 3 bases and J dropped 1 base, with 12 bases sitting between them. From germline, CDR1 is MNHNS and CDR2 SASEGT. The authors' processing: Estimation of nucleated cell counts was performed using reference gene primer amplification. Produced via immunoSEQ multiplex PCR; TCRdb's table is partial and in-frame only. From that table come the V and J calls and clone size; the DNA was used to work out D and trimming. The profile shows some 390,000 clones, about 88% of them singletons. This chain links TRBV6-1 with TRBJ1-1; D not resolved. Sequenced material: peripheral blood. The TCR originated in a human donor in a cohort sampled during active COVID-19. The CDR3 nucleotides are TGTGCCAGCAGTGATCGTTCTACTGAGAACACTGAAGCTTTCTTT. As protein: CASSDRSTENTEAFF.